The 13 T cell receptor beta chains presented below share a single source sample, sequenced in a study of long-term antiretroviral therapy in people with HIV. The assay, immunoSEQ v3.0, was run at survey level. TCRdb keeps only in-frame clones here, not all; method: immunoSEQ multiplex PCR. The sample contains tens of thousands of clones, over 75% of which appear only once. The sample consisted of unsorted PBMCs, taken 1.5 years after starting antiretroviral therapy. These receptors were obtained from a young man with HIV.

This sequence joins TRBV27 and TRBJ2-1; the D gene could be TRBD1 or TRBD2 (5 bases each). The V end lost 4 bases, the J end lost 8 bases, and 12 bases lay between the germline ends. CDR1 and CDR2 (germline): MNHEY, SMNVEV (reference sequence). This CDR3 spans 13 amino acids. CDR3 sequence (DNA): TGTGCCAGCAGTTACCGAGGGGTCCATGAGCAGTTCTTC. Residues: CASSYRGVHEQFF.

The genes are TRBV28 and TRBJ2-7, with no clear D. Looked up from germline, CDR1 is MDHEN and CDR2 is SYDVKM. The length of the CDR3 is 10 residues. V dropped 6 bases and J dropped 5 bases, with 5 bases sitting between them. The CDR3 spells CASSRHEQYF. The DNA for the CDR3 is TGTGCCAGCAGCCGCCACGAGCAGTACTTC.

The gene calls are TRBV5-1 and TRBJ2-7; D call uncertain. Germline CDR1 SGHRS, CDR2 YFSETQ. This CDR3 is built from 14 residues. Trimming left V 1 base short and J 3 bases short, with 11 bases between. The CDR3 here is CASSLSVPGYEQYF. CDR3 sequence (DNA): TGCGCCAGCAGCTTGTCAGTACCCGGCTACGAGCAGTACTTC.

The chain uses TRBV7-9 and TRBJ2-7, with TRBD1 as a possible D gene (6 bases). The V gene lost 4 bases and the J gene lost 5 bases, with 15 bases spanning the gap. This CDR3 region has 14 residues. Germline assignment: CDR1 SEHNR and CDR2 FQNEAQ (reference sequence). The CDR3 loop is CASSSDRRGDEQYF. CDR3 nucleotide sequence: TGTGCCAGCAGCTCCGACAGGAGAGGCGACGAGCAGTACTTC.

CDR3 protein: CASSPGTGVFQPQHF. CDR3 DNA sequence: TGTGCCAGCAGCCCAGGGACAGGGGTATTCCAGCCCCAGCATTTT. The genes are TRBV28 and TRBJ1-5; 10 bases are shared with TRBD1. The ends lost 6 bases at V and 7 bases at J; junction bases unmatched: 9. Germline-derived CDR1 and CDR2 are MDHEN and SYDVKM. CDR3 size: 15 residues. The whole variable domain, remainder taken from reference TRBV28 and TRBJ1-5, is DVKVTQSSRYLVKRTGEKVFLECVQDMDHENMFWYRQDPGLGLRLIYFSYDVKMKEKGDIPEGYSVSREKKERFSLILESASTNQTSMYLCASSPGTGVFQPQHFGDGTRLSIL.

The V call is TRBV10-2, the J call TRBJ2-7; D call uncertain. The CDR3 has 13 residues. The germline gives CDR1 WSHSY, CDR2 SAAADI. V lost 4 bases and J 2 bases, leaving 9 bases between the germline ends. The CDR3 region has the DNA TGCGCCAGCAGTGCTGGGTTGGCCTACGAGCAGTACTTC. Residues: CASSAGLAYEQYF.

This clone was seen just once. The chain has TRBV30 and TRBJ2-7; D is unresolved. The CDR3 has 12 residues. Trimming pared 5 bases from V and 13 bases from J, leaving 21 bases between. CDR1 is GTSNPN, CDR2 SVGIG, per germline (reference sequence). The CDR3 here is CAWEGFGLGLYF. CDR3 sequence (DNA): TGTGCCTGGGAAGGGTTTGGCCTGGGTTTATACTTC.

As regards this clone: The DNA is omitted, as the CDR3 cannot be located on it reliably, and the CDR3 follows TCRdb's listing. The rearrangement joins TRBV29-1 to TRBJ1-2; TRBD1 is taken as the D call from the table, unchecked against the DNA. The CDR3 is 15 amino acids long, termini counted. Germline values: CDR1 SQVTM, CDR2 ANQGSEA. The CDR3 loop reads CSVRARGAERGGYTF.

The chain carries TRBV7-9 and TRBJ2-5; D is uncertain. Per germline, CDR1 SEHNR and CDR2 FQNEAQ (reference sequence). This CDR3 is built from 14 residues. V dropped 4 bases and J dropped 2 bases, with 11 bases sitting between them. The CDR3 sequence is CASSSNRVQETQYF. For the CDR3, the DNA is TGTGCCAGCAGCTCGAACAGAGTGCAAGAGACCCAGTACTTC.

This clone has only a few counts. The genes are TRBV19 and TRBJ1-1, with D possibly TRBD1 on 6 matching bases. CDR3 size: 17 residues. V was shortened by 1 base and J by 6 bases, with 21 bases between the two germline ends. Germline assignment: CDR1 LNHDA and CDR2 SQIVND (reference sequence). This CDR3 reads CASSIVILGGSPPEAFF. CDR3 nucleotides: TGTGCCAGTAGTATAGTCATCCTGGGGGGCTCTCCACCTGAAGCTTTCTTT.

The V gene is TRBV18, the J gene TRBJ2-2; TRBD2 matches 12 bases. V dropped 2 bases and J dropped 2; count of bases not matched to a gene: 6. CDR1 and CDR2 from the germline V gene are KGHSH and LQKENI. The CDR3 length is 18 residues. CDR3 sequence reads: CASSPVTSGSGNTGELFF. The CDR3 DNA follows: TGTGCCAGCTCACCAGTGACTAGCGGGAGTGGAAACACCGGGGAGCTGTTTTTT.

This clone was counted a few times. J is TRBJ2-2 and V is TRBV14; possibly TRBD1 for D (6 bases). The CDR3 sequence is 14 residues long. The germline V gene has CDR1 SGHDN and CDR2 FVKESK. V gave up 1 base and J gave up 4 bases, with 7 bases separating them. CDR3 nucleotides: TGTGCCAGCAGCCAAGGGGGGCTCACCGGGGAGCTGTTTTTT. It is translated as CASSQGGLTGELFF. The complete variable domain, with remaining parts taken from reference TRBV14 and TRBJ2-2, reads EAGVTQFPSHSVIEKGQTVTLRCDPISGHDNLYWYRRVMGKEIKFLLHFVKESKQDESGMPNNRFLAERTGGTYSTLKVQPAELEDSGVYFCASSQGGLTGELFFGEGSRLTVL.

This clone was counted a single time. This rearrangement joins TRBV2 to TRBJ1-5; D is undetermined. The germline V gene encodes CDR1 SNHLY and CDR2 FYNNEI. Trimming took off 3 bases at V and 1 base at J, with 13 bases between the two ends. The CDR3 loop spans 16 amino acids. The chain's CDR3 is CASSDNIGVSNQPQHF. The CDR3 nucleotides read TGTGCCAGCAGTGATAATATCGGGGTCAGCAATCAGCCCCAGCATTTT.